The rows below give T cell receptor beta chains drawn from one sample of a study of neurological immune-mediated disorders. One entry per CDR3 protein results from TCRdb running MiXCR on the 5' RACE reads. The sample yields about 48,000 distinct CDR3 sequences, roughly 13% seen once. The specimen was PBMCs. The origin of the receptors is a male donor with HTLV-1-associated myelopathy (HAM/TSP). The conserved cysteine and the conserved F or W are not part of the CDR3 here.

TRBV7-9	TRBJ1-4	ASSFRSTNEKLF
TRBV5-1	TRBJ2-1	ASSMDSSNEQF
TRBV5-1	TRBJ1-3	ASRRESSGNTIY
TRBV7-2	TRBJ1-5	ASTPQGRNSNQPQH
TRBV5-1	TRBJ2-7	ASSLGGGDYEQY
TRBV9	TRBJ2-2	ASSLSGGGPLTGELF
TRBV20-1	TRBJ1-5	SARVTGEANQPQY
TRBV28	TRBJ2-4	ASSLAGRNIQY
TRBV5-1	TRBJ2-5	ASSQQLANIQETQY
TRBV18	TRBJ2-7	ASSPQPQRGPYEQY
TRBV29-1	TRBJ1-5	SAAGPAGQPQH
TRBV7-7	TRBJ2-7	ASSLGTGPSYEQY
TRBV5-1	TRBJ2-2	ASSALDGLGTGELF
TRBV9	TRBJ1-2	ASSVRDSYGYT
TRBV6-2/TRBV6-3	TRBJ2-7	ASTRARGAYEQY
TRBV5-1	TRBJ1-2	ASSLTQALPYGYT
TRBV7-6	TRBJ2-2	ASSLGSRGLTGELF
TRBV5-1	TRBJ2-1	ASSFLGAGSYNEQF
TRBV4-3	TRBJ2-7	ASSSRQGDEQY
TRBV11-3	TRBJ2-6	ASSFPTGGPPDSGANVLT
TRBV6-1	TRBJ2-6	ASSEVPGANVLT
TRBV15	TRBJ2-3	ATSRDLGQGSTDTQY
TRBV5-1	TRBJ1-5	ASSFDGFSNQPQH
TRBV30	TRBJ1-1	AWSVDSMNTEAF
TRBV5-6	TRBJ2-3	ASSLETSFGAQY
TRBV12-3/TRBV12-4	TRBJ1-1	ASSLFRWDTEAF
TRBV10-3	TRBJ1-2	AISESDSGSNYGYT
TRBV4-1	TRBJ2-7	ASSSHMSSYEQY
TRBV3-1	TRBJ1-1	ASSQEGVTEAF
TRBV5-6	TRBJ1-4	ASSHGRINEKLF
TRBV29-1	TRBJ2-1	SVEVGSGVSFNEQF
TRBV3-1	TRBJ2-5	ASSQEIRTEETQY
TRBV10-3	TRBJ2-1	AISESNRGSSYNEQF
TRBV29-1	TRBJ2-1	SVSPGRNEQF
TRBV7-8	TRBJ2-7	ASSPKGLAGAREQY
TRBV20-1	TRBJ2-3	SARDLTGGPDTQY